This is a list of T cell receptor beta chains from one sample in a study of blood T cell repertoires in COVID-19. Sequenced by immunoSEQ multiplex PCR; TCRdb stores in-frame clones only, minus some. Of about 46,000 clones in the sample, more than 80% were seen once. Source material: peripheral blood. The receptors shown here come from a man aged 60 to 69 with acute or convalescent COVID-19. Both conserved end residues are part of each CDR3. The order of the fields is clone size, D gene, J gene, V gene, CDR3 DNA, CDR3 protein. The D gene is left open where the match is weak. Clone size is shown for a subset of rows, as once, few, many or a class of expanded clone.

NA,NA,TRBJ2-1,TRBV7-3,TGTGCCAGCAGCTCCAGGTCGGGACTCACCTACAATGAGCAGTTCTTC,CASSSRSGLTYNEQFF
NA,NA,TRBJ2-1,TRBV6-5,TGTGCCAGCAGCCTACGGAATGAGCAGTTCTTC,CASSLRNEQFF
NA,TRBD2,TRBJ2-1,TRBV7-2,TGTGCCAGCACCGTTAGCGGGACCTCCTACAATGAGCAGTTCTTC,CASTVSGTSYNEQFF
NA,TRBD1,TRBJ1-4,TRBV10-2,TGCGCCAGCAGGACAGGGCCGGCAACTAATGAAAAACTGTTTTTT,CASRTGPATNEKLFF
NA,TRBD2,TRBJ2-2,TRBV5-4,TGTGCCAGCAGGGGACGGACTAGCGGGGGCTCCGGGGAGCTGTTTTTT,CASRGRTSGGSGELFF
NA,NA,TRBJ2-1,TRBV5-1,TGCGCCAGCAGCTTGGGGCGGGAGCAGTTCTTC,CASSLGREQFF
NA,NA,TRBJ1-3,TRBV23-1,TGCGCCAGCAGTTCACAGGGTTCTGGAAACACCATATATTTT,CASSSQGSGNTIYF
NA,NA,TRBJ2-2,TRBV7-3,TGTGCCAGCAGCTTAAATGGGGCGCATGGCGGGGAGCTGTTTTTT,CASSLNGAHGGELFF
NA,NA,TRBJ1-6,TRBV5-1,TGCGCCAGCAGCTTGTCAGGGTTCGATTCACCCCTCCACTTT,CASSLSGFDSPLHF
NA,TRBD1,TRBJ2-6,TRBV5-4,TGTGCCAGCAGCTTGGGTGGGACAGAATTCTCTGGGGCCAACGTCCTGACTTTC,CASSLGGTEFSGANVLTF
once,NA,TRBJ1-1,TRBV10-3,TGTGCCATCAGTGAGACAGGGTCGATAGCTGAAGCTTTCTTT,CAISETGSIAEAFF
NA,NA,TRBJ2-7,TRBV19,TGTGCCAGTAGTATATCCCAGGCCAGCTACGAGCAGTACTTC,CASSISQASYEQYF
NA,TRBD1,TRBJ1-2,TRBV7-9,TGTGCCAGCAGCTTGACAGGGATCCATGGTCAAGGCTACACCTTC,CASSLTGIHGQGYTF
NA,NA,TRBJ1-4,TRBV27,TGTGCCAGCAGTTTATCAAGGGGATCTTATGAAAAACTGTTTTTT,CASSLSRGSYEKLFF
once,NA,TRBJ1-4,TRBV27,TGTGCCAGCAGTACCTGGGGGGCAACTAATGAAAAACTGTTTTTT,CASSTWGATNEKLFF
once,NA,TRBJ1-6,TRBV19,TGTGCCAGTAGTATAGACGGTCTTTCTGGTTCACCCCTCCACTTT,CASSIDGLSGSPLHF
NA,NA,TRBJ2-7,TRBV3-1/TRBV3-2,TGTGCCAGCAGCCAGAGGGCCGGAGAGCAGTACTTC,CASSQRAGEQYF
NA,TRBD1,TRBJ2-2,TRBV30,TGTGCCTGGAGATCGACAGGGTCCGGGGAGCTGTTTTTT,CAWRSTGSGELFF
NA,TRBD1,TRBJ2-3,TRBV29-1,TGCAGCGTTGTCGCGGACAGGGGGCCAGATACGCAGTATTTT,CSVVADRGPDTQYF
NA,TRBD2,TRBJ2-1,TRBV5-1,TGCGCCAGCAGCTTGGGGGAGGGGTCCTACAATGAGCAGTTCTTC,CASSLGEGSYNEQFF
NA,TRBD1,TRBJ1-2,TRBV28,TGTGCCAGCAGTGGGACAGGGAACTATGGCTACACCTTC,CASSGTGNYGYTF
NA,NA,TRBJ1-2,TRBV15,TGTGCCACCTTCAGGGGCCCACCTAACTATGGCTACACCTTC,CATFRGPPNYGYTF
NA,TRBD2,TRBJ2-1,TRBV5-1,TGCGCCAGCAGCTTGGCCAATCGTGGGACTAGCGGATCGTCTTCCTACAATGAGCAGTTCTTC,CASSLANRGTSGSSSYNEQFF
once,NA,TRBJ2-5,TRBV4-1,TGCGCCAGCAGCCAAGATAATTATTATAGCGGTCAAGAGACCCAGTACTTC,CASSQDNYYSGQETQYF
NA,NA,TRBJ1-5,TRBV20-1,TGCAGTGCTAGTGGAGGGTTTTTGGGCAATCAGCCCCAGCATTTT,CSASGGFLGNQPQHF
NA,TRBD2,TRBJ2-3,TRBV7-3,TGTGCCAGCAGCTTAGGAGCTAGCGGGAGAACGGGTAGGAGCACAGATACGCAGTATTTT,CASSLGASGRTGRSTDTQYF
NA,TRBD1,TRBJ2-3,TRBV3-1/TRBV3-2,TGTGCCAGCAGTTACCGAGGGACAGGGCGCAATGCAGATACGCAGTATTTT,CASSYRGTGRNADTQYF
once,TRBD1,TRBJ2-3,TRBV7-3,TGTGCCAGCAGCTTACGGGACAGGGGGCTAGATACGCAGTATTTT,CASSLRDRGLDTQYF
NA,TRBD1,TRBJ2-4,TRBV24-1,TGTGCCACCAGTGACCCCGCCCGAACAGGGGGCATTCAGTACTTC,CATSDPARTGGIQYF
NA,NA,TRBJ2-3,TRBV5-4,TGTGCCAGCAGCTTGACAGGGAATCAAGATACGCAGTATTTT,CASSLTGNQDTQYF
NA,TRBD2,TRBJ2-1,TRBV30,TGTGCCTGGAGTCCAGCGGGAGTACGCAATGAGCAGTTCTTC,CAWSPAGVRNEQFF
NA,TRBD2,TRBJ2-7,TRBV10-3,TGTGCCATCAGTGGGGGCGAGCGGGAGGGCTATGAGCAGTACTTC,CAISGGEREGYEQYF
NA,NA,TRBJ1-1,TRBV2,TGTGCCAGCAGTTATGACAGCGTGAACACTGAAGCTTTCTTT,CASSYDSVNTEAFF
NA,NA,TRBJ2-7,TRBV15,TGTGCCACCAGCAGAGATTTGGGGGGTCAGACCTACGAGCAGTACTTC,CATSRDLGGQTYEQYF
once,NA,TRBJ1-1,TRBV7-9,TGTGCCAGCAGCTTGGAGGGAAACACTGAAGCTTTCTTT,CASSLEGNTEAFF
NA,TRBD1,TRBJ2-2,TRBV27,TGTGCCTCGGGGACAGCTGACACCGGGGAGCTGTTTTTT,CASGTADTGELFF
NA,NA,TRBJ2-2,TRBV6-5,TGTGCCAGCAGGGCCGCGGTCGCGAACACCGGGGAGCTGTTTTTT,CASRAAVANTGELFF
NA,NA,TRBJ2-2,TRBV24-1,TGTGCCACCAGTGATCCTGGGAGAACCGGGGAGCTGTTTTTT,CATSDPGRTGELFF
NA,NA,TRBJ1-6,TRBV11-2,TGTGCCAGCAGCCTGGGCTACCCTAGCAATTCACCCCTCCACTTT,CASSLGYPSNSPLHF
NA,NA,TRBJ1-2,TRBV20-1,TGCAGTGCTGACAGATCCTATGGCTACACCTTC,CSADRSYGYTF
NA,TRBD1,TRBJ1-1,TRBV29-1,TGCAGCGTCCAGGACAGGGTGGCCGTGGTGGGTTCCATGAACACTGAAGCTTTCTTT,CSVQDRVAVVGSMNTEAFF
NA,NA,TRBJ2-7,TRBV5-1,TGCGCCAGCAGTAGTCGGGGGGACACGCCCGAGCAGTACTTC,CASSSRGDTPEQYF
once,TRBD2,TRBJ2-7,TRBV28,TGTGCCAGCAGTTCCCCCGGACTAGCGGTACCCTACGAGCAGTACTTC,CASSSPGLAVPYEQYF
NA,TRBD1,TRBJ1-3,TRBV19,TGTGCCAGTAGTATCCTGGGGACAGGCACAGGCTCTGGAAACACCATATATTTT,CASSILGTGTGSGNTIYF
NA,NA,TRBJ1-1,TRBV18,TGTGCCAGCTCACCAAGGGGAAACACTGAAGCTTTCTTT,CASSPRGNTEAFF
NA,TRBD1,TRBJ1-1,TRBV7-6,TGTGCCAGCCTATTAAACAGGGGTGAAGCTTTCTTT,CASLLNRGEAFF
NA,TRBD2,TRBJ2-1,TRBV6-5,TGTGCCAGCACGAAGCGGGAGTTTGGGTACAATGAGCAGTTCTTC,CASTKREFGYNEQFF
NA,NA,TRBJ2-1,TRBV12-3/TRBV12-4,TGTGCCAGCAGTTTGGCGAGGGTGGGGCAGTTCTTC,CASSLARVGQFF
NA,TRBD1,TRBJ1-5,TRBV7-9,TGTGCCAGCAGCCCGGGGACAGGGAGTTTGCAGCCCCAGCATTTT,CASSPGTGSLQPQHF
NA,NA,TRBJ1-3,TRBV4-1,TGCGCCAGCAGCCAAGATCTATGGAGCGCTGGAAACACCATATATTTT,CASSQDLWSAGNTIYF
NA,TRBD2,TRBJ2-7,TRBV10-3,TGTGCCATCAGTGTGGGGGGGGGCTCCTACGAGCAGTACTTC,CAISVGGGSYEQYF
NA,NA,TRBJ1-3,TRBV11-2,TGTGCCAGCAGCTTAACCCCAGTGATCATCTCTGGAAACACCATATATTTT,CASSLTPVIISGNTIYF
NA,TRBD1,TRBJ1-6,TRBV30,TGTGCCTGGAGCCCCGGGACAGGGGGCGCTTATAATTCACCCCTCCACTTT,CAWSPGTGGAYNSPLHF
NA,NA,TRBJ1-1,TRBV18,TGTGCCAGCTCACCTCGGTCCAACGAGGCTTTCTTT,CASSPRSNEAFF